The clone carrying this T cell receptor (beta chain) occurred a few times. Libraries were prepared by immunoSEQ multiplex PCR; TCRdb keeps only in-frame clonotypes and omits some of them. The profile shows about 460,000 clones, around 77% of them singletons. V lost 0 bases to trimming and J lost 0 bases, with 9 bases between them. Germline values: CDR1 SGDLS, CDR2 YYNGEE. The CDR3 totals 15 residues. The data originate from a study of shared clonotypes between healthy human individuals. Study as a whole: A couple of women and three men aged 18 to 49 served as donors.

Donors were healthy HIV-negative adults without recent acute infections or vaccinations. The receptor comes from a middle-aged woman in good health. Some clones in this sample may be carry-over from other donors' samples. The chain carries TRBV9 and TRBJ1-2; tentative D call: TRBD1 (6 bases). Source material: PBMCs. DNA of the CDR3: TGTGCCAGCAGCGTAGAACAGGGCTCTAACTATGGCTACACCTTC. It translates to CASSVEQGSNYGYTF. Looking up the rest from reference TRBV9 and TRBJ1-2 gives the full variable domain: DSGVTQTPKHLITATGQRVTLRCSPRSGDLSVYWYQQSLDQGLQFLIQYYNGEERAKGNILERFSAQQFPDLHSELNLSSLELGDSALYFCASSVEQGSNYGYTFGSGTRLTVV.